One and the same sample provided the 6 T cell receptor beta chains below, sequenced in a study of T-cell memory formation after mild COVID-19. Each CDR3 protein is one row after TCRdb ran MiXCR on the 5' RACE reads. The sample yields a few hundred thousand distinct CDR3 sequences, 15% to 20% seen once. Sequencing was performed on PBMCs or a T cell subset sorted from them (not recorded which). The receptors shown here come from a man aged 18-30 years who had mild COVID-19 (a few samples of this study predate the infection). Cell type and time point are not known.

The chain uses TRBV12-3 or TRBV12-4 and TRBJ1-1; the D gene is possibly TRBD1 (5 bases). The CDR3 sequence is 15 residues long. Trimming shortened V by 5 bases and J by 0 bases, and 13 bases separated the two germline ends. As DNA, the CDR3 is TGTGCCAGCAGTACCCTGGGGGGTCTGAACACTGAAGCTTTCTTT. As protein: CASSTLGGLNTEAFF.

V and J are TRBV4-2 and TRBJ1-3; maybe TRBD1 (5 bases). The V gene lost 0 bases and the J gene lost 6 bases, with 15 bases spanning the gap. CDR3 length equals 16 residues. Germline V gene data show CDR1 as LGHNA and CDR2 as YNFKEQ. Written as DNA, the CDR3 is TGTGCCAGCAGCCAAGAGGGTGGCGCAGGGCCAAACACCATATATTTT. Amino acids: CASSQEGGAGPNTIYF.

This clonotype has a handful of counts. DNA for the CDR3: TGCAGTGCTAGATACGAGCGGGGGGCCTACGAGCAGTACTTC. It yields the protein CSARYERGAYEQYF. The chain links TRBV20-1 to TRBJ2-7; 9 bases agree with TRBD2. This CDR3 is built from 14 residues. The trim removed 2 bases at V and 2 bases at J, leaving 4 bases unmatched. Per the germline V gene, CDR1 is DFQATT and CDR2 is SNEGSKA (reference sequence).

This clonotype was counted only a few times. This chain links TRBV20-1 with TRBJ2-5, with TRBD2 matching over 15 bases. The length of the CDR3 is 16 residues. CDR1 is DFQATT, CDR2 SNEGSKA, per germline (reference sequence). Trimming at V came to 1 base and at J to 5 bases, leaving 5 bases not matched to a gene. CDR3 DNA: TGCAGTGCTAGAGGTGGACTAGCGGGGGGGGTCGAGACCCAGTACTTC. Encoded protein: CSARGGLAGGVETQYF.

The V and J genes are TRBV5-8 and TRBJ1-4, with a possible D match to TRBD1 (5 bases). CDR3 length: 13 residues. Deletions cut 4 bases from V and 5 bases from J, with 9 bases between. Germline-derived CDR1 and CDR2 are SGHTS and YDEGEE. The CDR3 region is CASSDWGNEKLFF. CDR3 bases: TGTGCCAGCAGCGATTGGGGGAATGAAAAACTGTTTTTT.

This clonotype has only one observation. The rearrangement joins TRBV7-6 to TRBJ2-1, with 10 bases lining up with TRBD2. Germline-derived CDR1 and CDR2 are SGHVS and FNYEAQ. The CDR3 loop spans 14 amino acids. J gave up 5 bases and V 4 bases, and 2 bases lay outside the gene matches. The CDR3 DNA reads as TGTGCCAGCAGCTCAAGCGGGGGGGACAATGAGCAGTTCTTC. Translated, it gives CASSSSGGDNEQFF.